This passage covers 14 T cell receptor beta chains from one sample sequenced in a study of tissue T cells after allogeneic stem cell transplantation. Indicated time point: mouse harvest day 14 after allogeneic transplant. Each mouse received 10^7 T-cell-depleted marrow cells plus 10^6 splenic CD5+ T cells by tail vein. Some clones are missing from TCRdb's copy, which holds only in-frame ones; the method was immunoSEQ multiplex PCR. The sample consists of just under 1,100 clones, around 50% of them appearing once. The sequenced sample was spleen. Receptors originate from a female BALB/c mouse given C57BL/6 T cells with graft-versus-host disease after an allogeneic hematopoietic cell transplant.

For this clone: Genes and germline come from the mouse. The CDR3 is cut off 1 residue early in the read; its end comes from the germline J gene. V is TRBV15 and J is TRBJ2-4; 7 bases are a match to TRBD1. The V and J ends lost 6 bases and 0 bases, in that order; junction bases with no gene match: 3. Germline CDR1 is SGHND and CDR2 is FRSKSL. The CDR3 runs to 14 residues. The DNA read from the CDR3 is TGTGCCAGCAGAGGGACAGTTAGTCAAAACACCTTGTAC. Its translation: CASRGTVSQNTLY. The entire CDR3 protein is CASRGTVSQNTLYF.

In its sample, this clone is large. Mouse names are used for the genes. The CDR3 goes on 1 residue after the read ends, and that part is filled in from the germline J gene. The genes are TRBV26 and TRBJ2-7, with 8 bases fitting TRBD2. Germline CDR1 KGHPV, CDR2 FQNQEV (reference sequence). The CDR3 covers 14 residues. The V segment lost 2 bases and the J segment 5 bases; nucleotides outside the gene matches: 5. The CDR3 region is CASSLLGGWDEQYF. The part of the CDR3 DNA that was read is TGTGCCAGCAGTCTGCTGGGGGGCTGGGATGAACAGTAC.

A word on this clone: Mouse gene names and germline throughout. The CDR3 end falls 1 residue outside the read, so it is completed with the germline J gene. This chain links TRBV13-1 with TRBJ2-1, with 8 bases that match TRBD2. This CDR3 has 13 residues. Germline CDR1 NSHNY, CDR2 SYGAGN. Trimming removed 3 bases from V and 4 bases from J; junction bases left unmatched: 0. Partial CDR3 DNA: TGTGCCAGCAGTGTGGGGGGGTATGCTGAGCAGTTC. It specifies CASSVGGYAEQF. In full, the CDR3 reads CASSVGGYAEQFF.

Notes on this clone: Gene labels here are mouse ones. The part of the CDR3 DNA that was read is TGTGCCAGCTCTCTCGAGGGGTATAATTCGCCCCTCTAC. Translation: CASSLEGYNSPLY. The whole CDR3 region reads CASSLEGYNSPLYF. The rearrangement uses TRBV12-1 and TRBJ1-6; a weak D match, TRBD1 (5 bases). With the read ending 1 residue before the CDR3 end, the germline J gene is used to fill in that end. TRBJ1-6 counts as an open reading frame of uncertain function. The CDR3 consists of 14 residues. CDR1 is SGHSN and CDR2 is HYEKVE in the germline V gene. V shed 0 bases and J shed 4 bases, with 6 bases lying between them.

By frequency in the sample, this clone is hyperexpanded. The gene symbols are mouse symbols. The read gets to within 1 residue of the CDR3 end, and the germline J gene fills in the rest. The identical CDR3 is also encoded by other nucleotide sequences in the sample. V and J are TRBV19 and TRBJ2-4, with 9 bases fitting TRBD2. V was pared by 2 bases and J by 0 bases, with 4 bases of the junction left unmatched. This CDR3 contains 16 residues. In germline, CDR1 is FNHDT, CDR2 SITEND (reference sequence). Incomplete CDR3 DNA: TGTGCCAGCAGTATTGGGACTGGGTCTAGTCAAAACACCTTGTAC. Protein: CASSIGTGSSQNTLY. In full, the CDR3 is CASSIGTGSSQNTLYF.

To note about this clone: Germline and genes: mouse. The sequence runs out 1 residue before the end of the CDR3; the remainder is reconstructed from the germline J gene. V usage is TRBV12-1 and J usage is TRBJ2-7, with unresolved D. The CDR3 consists of 12 residues. The ends were cut back, 1 base at V and 7 bases at J, with 10 bases in the middle. Germline-derived CDR1 and CDR2 are SGHSN and HYEKVE. The CDR3 spells CASSLDTREQYF. The sequenced CDR3 bases are TGTGCCAGCTCTCTAGACACCCGAGAACAGTAC.

For this clone: The gene symbols are mouse symbols. The CDR3 extends 1 residue past the end of the read, so its final part is completed from the germline J gene. The chain recombines TRBV3 with TRBJ1-4; weak D call: TRBD1 (5 bases). This CDR3 comprises 14 residues. Germline lookup yields CDR1 SNHLY and CDR2 FYNGKV (reference sequence). Deletions cut 4 bases from V and 0 bases from J, with 6 bases between. Partial CDR3 DNA: TGTGCCAGCAGCTCAGGGATTTCCAACGAAAGATTATTT. Translated: CASSSGISNERLF. In full, the CDR3 is CASSSGISNERLFF.

In its sample, this clone ranks as hyperexpanded. Gene and germline names: mouse. Sequencing ends 1 residue short of the CDR3 end; the germline J gene provides the rest. This chain connects TRBV3 to TRBJ1-4; D not resolved. CDR3 length: 14 residues. V was trimmed by 1 base and J by 0 bases, leaving 3 bases between them. The germline V gene encodes CDR1 SNHLY and CDR2 FYNGKV (reference sequence). The CDR3 spells CASSLDFSNERLFF. The CDR3 bases that were read are TGTGCCAGCAGCTTAGACTTTTCCAACGAAAGATTATTT.

As to this clone: Gene names and germline refer to mouse. The read terminates 1 residue before the CDR3 end, so the remaining end is supplied by the germline J gene. This rearrangement joins TRBV26 to TRBJ2-5; TRBD1 or TRBD2 may be the D gene (6 bases each). The V end lost 2 bases, the J end lost 0 bases, and 9 bases lay between the germline ends. The CDR3 sequence is 15 residues long. CDR1 and CDR2 from the germline V gene are KGHPV and FQNQEV (reference sequence). This CDR3 is CASSLRGVNQDTQYF. The sequenced part of the CDR3 DNA is TGTGCCAGCAGTCTGAGGGGGGTTAACCAAGACACCCAGTAC. The full variable domain, completed using reference TRBV26 and TRBJ2-5, is NSKVIQTPRYLVKGQGQKAKMRCIPEKGHPVVFWYQQNKNNEFKFLINFQNQEVLQQIDMTEKRFSAECPSNSPCSLEIQSSEAGDSALYLCASSLRGVNQDTQYFGPGTRLLVL.

This clone came up a few times. Germline and genes: mouse. The read gets to within 1 residue of the CDR3 end, and the germline J gene fills in the rest. This sequence joins TRBV12-2 and TRBJ1-1, with 9 bases matching TRBD1. The germline V gene has CDR1 SGHLS and CDR2 HYDKME. V was pared by 4 bases and J by 0 bases, with 2 bases of the junction left unmatched. This CDR3 spans 14 amino acids. The CDR3: CASSRQGANTEVFF. The CDR3 bases that were read are TGTGCCAGCTCCCGACAGGGGGCAAACACAGAAGTCTTC.

This clone ranks as large. Gene and germline names: mouse. CDR3 DNA (partial): TGTGGTGCTAGCCGCGACATAAACACAGAAGTCTTC. Protein sequence: CGASRDINTEVF. The CDR3 as a whole reads CGASRDINTEVFF. This rearrangement joins TRBV20 to TRBJ1-1; no definite D call. The sequence runs out 1 residue before the end of the CDR3; the remainder is reconstructed from the germline J gene. The CDR3 length is 13 residues. Germline CDR1 is GFQATS and CDR2 is STVNSAI. Trimming cost V 3 bases and J 1 base, with 9 bases left between them. Filled out from reference TRBV20 and TRBJ1-1, the complete variable domain reads GALVYQYPRRTICKSGTSMRMECQAVGFQATSVAWYRQSPQKTFELIALSTVNSAIKYEQNFTQEKFPISHPNLSFSSMTVLNAYLEDRGLYLCGASRDINTEVFFGKGTRLTVV.

Only a few counts were recorded for this clone. Gene names are mouse gene names. The read stops 1 residue short of the end of the CDR3; the missing end is completed from the germline J gene. The chain carries TRBV3 and TRBJ2-1; TRBD2 agrees at 8 bases. The CDR3 spans 15 residues. V shed 5 bases and J 6 bases; nucleotides not matched to a gene: 9. Germline-derived CDR1 and CDR2 are SNHLY and FYNGKV (reference sequence). Partial CDR3 DNA: TGTGCCAGCAGCCCCCCCGGGGGGGCGATTGCTGAGCAGTTC. Translated, it gives CASSPPGGAIAEQF. The entire CDR3 protein is CASSPPGGAIAEQFF.

Of note for this clone: Mouse gene names apply. The CDR3 end lies 1 residue beyond the end of the read and is filled in from the germline J gene. The same CDR3 also results from other DNA sequences found in this sample. The gene calls are TRBV16 and TRBJ1-1; the D is unclear. V lost 1 base and J lost 1, with 4 bases in between. Germline CDR1 SGHSA, CDR2 FRNQAP. The CDR3 is 13 residues long. The CDR3 DNA, read in part, is TGTGCAAGCAGCTTAGCAGAAAACACAGAAGTCTTC. It codes for CASSLAENTEVF. The whole CDR3 reads CASSLAENTEVFF.

This clone occurred a few times. Genes and germline come from the mouse. The read gets to within 1 residue of the CDR3 end, and the germline J gene fills in the rest. The chain recombines TRBV16 with TRBJ2-3; D is unresolved. The germline gives CDR1 SGHSA, CDR2 FRNQAP. V lost 1 base and J 5 bases, leaving 4 bases between the germline ends. The CDR3 is 12 residues long. The sequenced CDR3 bases are TGTGCAAGCAGCTTAGTGGGAGAAACGCTGTAT. Protein: CASSLVGETLY. The entire CDR3 protein is CASSLVGETLYF.